This passage covers 9 T cell receptor beta chains from one sample sequenced in a study of blood T cells in healthy people across ages (dated by TCRdb to between 2014 and 2017). Library preparation used 5' RACE. Instrument used: Illumina HiSeq 2500. The second PCR ran for about 6 to 12 cycles and used a J-beta primer mix along with a sample-barcoded 5' primer. The public reads were reprocessed in TCRdb via fastp at Q25 and MiXCR, keeping in-frame beta chains. Every CDR3 protein is listed once, alongside the most common genes and DNA of its rows. The sample table contains about 1.4 million distinct CDR3 sequences; only one count was recorded for 55% to 75% of them. The top ten constitute about 6.3% of the sample. The sequencing sample was made of blood. These receptors were obtained from a man between 18 and 29 years old in good health.

This clonotype was seen only a few times. This chain uses TRBV6-2 or TRBV6-3 with TRBJ1-5, with D possibly TRBD1 on 6 matching bases. The CDR3 contains 16 residues. Trimming stripped 2 bases from V and 5 bases from J, with 16 bases between. Germline V gene sequence: CDR1 MNHEY, CDR2 SVGEGT. The CDR3 reads CASSYTLSRGHQPQHF. DNA for the CDR3: TGTGCCAGCAGTTACACTCTTTCCAGGGGACATCAGCCCCAGCATTTT.

The V call is TRBV28, the J call TRBJ2-5; D remains ambiguous. There are 11 residues in the CDR3. In germline, CDR1 is MDHEN, CDR2 SYDVKM. The germline V and J ends were trimmed by 4 bases and 11 bases, with 11 bases remaining between them. CDR3 in amino acids: CASSYVGIQYF. CDR3 nucleotide sequence: TGTGCCAGCAGTTACGTGGGAATACAGTACTTC.

The chain links TRBV7-6 to TRBJ2-3; D might be TRBD1 (6 bases). Germline lookup yields CDR1 SGHVS and CDR2 FNYEAQ. Trimming removed 5 bases from V and 0 bases from J, with 18 bases in between. The CDR3 contains 17 residues. The CDR3 region is CASSPPRQAISTDTQYF. The CDR3 DNA sequence: TGTGCCAGCAGCCCACCCCGACAGGCTATAAGCACAGATACGCAGTATTTT.

The rearrangement joins TRBV11-2 to TRBJ2-3; a weak D match, TRBD2 (7 bases). From germline, CDR1 is SGHAT and CDR2 FQNNGV. Trimming took off 5 bases at V and 5 bases at J, with 20 bases between the two ends. The CDR3 covers 16 residues. This CDR3 is CASSASQRGAQDTQYF. The CDR3 nucleotides read TGTGCCAGCAGCGCCTCCCAACGGGGGGCCCAAGATACGCAGTATTTT.

V and J are TRBV6-5 and TRBJ1-1; 7 nucleotides match TRBD1. Per the germline V gene, CDR1 is MNHEY and CDR2 is SVGAGI. The length of the CDR3 is 16 residues. J was trimmed by 0 bases and V by 3 bases; bases with no gene match: 7. CDR3 amino acids: CASSYRPGQLNTEAFF. The DNA of the CDR3 is TGTGCCAGCAGTTATCGGCCGGGACAGTTGAACACTGAAGCTTTCTTT.

The chain employs TRBV3-1 and TRBJ1-4; D is perhaps TRBD1 (6 bases). V was cut by 4 bases and J by 8 bases, with 20 bases left in between. Germline V gene lookup returns CDR1 LGHDT and CDR2 YNNKEL (reference sequence). The CDR3 has 16 residues. The CDR3 DNA reads TGTGCCAGCAGCCCCGCCCCCCAGGGGCTTAGGGAAAAACTGTTTTTT. This encodes CASSPAPQGLREKLFF.

This rearrangement joins TRBV7-2 to TRBJ1-6; 7 bases map to TRBD1. V trimming: 1 base; J trimming: 7 bases; junction bases outside the gene matches: 4. The CDR3 spans 15 residues. Per the germline V gene, CDR1 is SGHTA and CDR2 is FQGNSA. CDR3 coding DNA: TGTGCCAGCAGCTTAGTTAGGGGGCCGAATTCACCCCTCCACTTT. It translates to CASSLVRGPNSPLHF.

CDR3 in DNA: TGTGCCAGCAGTTTAGAGTTCGGGAGTAGCAATCAGCCCCAGCATTTT. It specifies CASSLEFGSSNQPQHF. The chain recombines TRBV28 with TRBJ1-5; D call uncertain. V lost 2 bases to trimming and J lost 0 bases, with 11 bases between them. CDR1 and CDR2 (germline): MDHEN, SYDVKM. The length of the CDR3 is 16 residues.

This chain joins TRBV13 and TRBJ2-1; 8 nucleotides agree with TRBD2. The germline V gene encodes CDR1 PRHDT and CDR2 FYEKMQ (reference sequence). The CDR3 runs 15 residues. Trimming took 5 bases from V and 4 from J; bases not matched to a gene: 7. CDR3 nucleotide sequence: TGTGCCAGCAGCGACTGGCGGGGGGTGTACAATGAGCAGTTCTTC. This encodes CASSDWRGVYNEQFF.